This paragraph reports one T cell receptor beta chain. This record comes from a study of blood T cell repertoires in COVID-19. Overall study context: The United States, Italy and Spain supplied acute and convalescent COVID-19 samples. PBMCs, B-cell-depleted T cells, or T cells were the source of the cDNA or gDNA that made up the material.

The CDR3 contains 18 residues. Losses at the gene ends were 2 bases for V and 2 bases for J; bases not matched to a gene: 13. CDR1 and CDR2 (germline): MNHNS, SASEGT. Per the study methods: Counts of nucleated cells, estimated from reference gene primer amplification, were obtained. TCRdb's table, derived via immunoSEQ multiplex PCR, lists solely in-frame clones and lacks some. V and J calls and clone size are given by that table; D and trimming were obtained from the DNA. The sample has approximately 69,000 clones; 90% are singletons. The receptor comes from a man aged 45-65 years with acute or convalescent COVID-19. The material sequenced was peripheral blood. The chain combines TRBV6-1 with TRBJ2-3; TRBD2 aligns across 7 bases. The chain's CDR3 is CASSELGEGLGLTDTQYF. The CDR3 coding sequence is TGTGCCAGCAGTGAATTGGGGGAAGGACTAGGACTCACAGATACGCAGTATTTT.